This T cell receptor beta chain is from a study of blood T cells in healthy people across ages (dated by TCRdb to about 2015). About the study as a whole: Template switching captured roughly one uniquely barcoded TCR beta cDNA molecule per two T cells in model experiments. The study measured age-related changes in TCR beta repertoire diversity using deep sequencing normalized with unique cDNA molecular identifiers. Four age groups were formed from the donors: young (average about 16 years), middle-aged (approximately 42), aged (under 70) and long-lived (less than 85). Using the same blood draw, the study looked at two additional independent replicas of 1 million unique cDNA reads for two donors, one aged 18 to 29 and the other aged 80 or older. Findings and caveats that apply to the study as a whole: Since profiling was done on bulk unsorted PBMCs, naive and antigen-experienced compartments could not be conclusively compared. As age increased, observed TCR beta diversity per million T cells dropped in a roughly linear way, and a significant reduction was already evident by age roughly 36. Donor CMV infection status was unknown, potentially confounding age-related changes in expanded clonotypes. The long-lived group showed more naive CD4+ T cells, fewer expanded clones and increased TCR diversity than the aged group, suggesting age selection. Total diversity estimates from one million sequenced T cells were considered lower bounds and underestimates. A strong correlation was found between observed TCR beta diversity and the percentage of naive T cells measured by flow cytometry.

Library method: 5' RACE. The run used an Illumina HiSeq 2500. The second PCR ran for roughly 6 to 11 cycles and used a J-beta primer mix along with a sample-barcoded 5' primer. A unique molecular identifier was introduced onto each TCR beta cDNA molecule by a template-switch 5' adaptor carrying 12 random nucleotides. At least 2.5 million CDR3-containing paired-end reads were obtained from each sample. All of the RNA was converted into first-strand cDNA using the Mint cDNA synthesis kit, with a TRBC-specific oligonucleotide serving as the primer. Following uracil-DNA glycosylase treatment, all cDNA underwent a first 18-cycle PCR with the universal primers M1SS and BC2_uni_R. Per the original workflow: For normalization, 1 million high-quality reads, each with a distinct molecular identifier, were randomly selected from each sample. Instead of being binned into consensus sequences, reads that shared molecular identifiers were thrown out. MiTCR, with a Q25 quality threshold and the strictest error-elimination algorithm, was used for CDR3 identification, clonotype clustering and error correction. A nonparametric unseen species model with Euler transformation was used to estimate lower-bound total TCR beta diversity. TCRdb reran the public reads through fastp at Q25 and MiXCR, keeping productive beta chains. Every entry covers one CDR3 protein and lists the most common genes and DNA from its rows. TCRdb's processing, not the authors' own work, is the source of the V and J calls. The sample table contains 700,000 to 900,000 distinct CDR3 sequences; only one count was recorded for about a quarter of them. In total, the top ten clones hold around 3% of the sample.

On this clonotype itself: Which antigen it targets is not known. No much larger clone is present one base from it, and per-base qualities are unavailable.

The roughly 39 donors, aged about 6 to 100 years, were systemically healthy Caucasian individuals from Russia. About 9.6 milliliters of peripheral blood were collected from each donor into EDTA-treated Vacutainer tubes. Ficoll-Paque density-gradient centrifugation was used to isolate PBMCs, with at least 6 million obtained per sample. Total RNA was extracted from PBMCs with Trizol reagent, with at least 6 micrograms obtained per sample. Naive CD45RAhigh/CD27high T cell percentages were measured by flow cytometry on a PBMC aliquot from every donor. Via the germline V gene (reference sequence), CDR1 is DFQATT and CDR2 SNEGSKA. Relative to germline, V is 0 bases shorter and J is 7 bases shorter, with 9 bases between their ends. There are 13 amino acids in the CDR3, from cysteine to phenylalanine inclusive. Left in the record is the CDR3 DNA by itself, 39 bases read in frame from the first base. These data were also filed under a second study, of T cells of mothers and their children. As that second paper reports: The donors were nine systemically healthy Caucasian individuals, made up of three mothers and their six children. cDNA synthesis used all of the extracted RNA, with roughly 1.6 ug of RNA in each 15 ul reaction. Sample barcodes and 2-4 random nucleotides were added via the M1S primer in the second PCR. Over 8 million TCR beta CDR3 reads were obtained for each mother, and 2.5 million to 3.5 million reads were obtained for each child. Thymic selection similarly shapes TCR recombination output in related and unrelated pairs, with minor effect from inherited differences. Related mother-child pairs always showed normalized repertoire overlap that was slightly higher than in unrelated mother-child pairs, though the difference was never significant. No persistent microchimeric T cell clones were found, with a detection sensitivity of around 100 clones per million clonotypes. In the study, deep NGS was used to compare the TCR beta repertoires of mothers and children, and features distinguishing related mother-child pairs from unrelated individuals were sought. On average, the children were approximately 11 +/- 4 years old, while the mothers were approximately 41 +/- 4 years old. After adapters were ligated using NEBNext reagents, the libraries underwent 100+100 nt paired-end sequencing on an Illumina HiSeq 2000. To prevent cross-contamination, the mother and child libraries were prepared one month apart and sequenced in separate runs. Between roughly 500,000 and 2,300,000 distinct TCR beta clonotypes were identified per donor. Naive TCR beta clonotypes were estimated from low-frequency clonotypes matched to each donor's FACS-determined naive share, without sorting.

The receptor was isolated from a boy aged 5-17 years in good health. The rearranged segments are TRBV20-1 and TRBJ2-2, with the D gene too uncertain to name. Source material: blood. The CDR3 region has the sequence CSARDPPHGELFF. Here is the DNA: TGCAGTGCTAGAGACCCCCCCCACGGGGAGCTGTTTTTT.